One and the same sample provided the 22 T cell receptor beta chains below, sequenced in a study of identical twins (dated by TCRdb to about 2016). Libraries were constructed by 5' RACE. The data were produced on an Illumina HiSeq 2000. Clones were called with MiXCR by TCRdb after fastp trimmed the public reads at Q25, and only in-frame beta chains were retained. Each entry is one CDR3 protein sequence, shown with its most common DNA and genes. The sample table contains around 250,000 distinct CDR3 sequences; only one count was recorded for around 8% of them. Jointly, the top ten make up about 3% of the sample. These sequences were also reported in another study, on yellow fever vaccine responses in identical twins.

The sequencing input was CD8+ T cells sorted from blood. The receptors come from a woman in her late teens or twenties in good health.

In its sample, this clonotype was seen many times. The chain links TRBV29-1 to TRBJ2-7; D is unclear. CDR1 SQVTM and CDR2 ANQGSEA come from the germline V gene. The CDR3 is made up of 12 amino acids. The V end was cut by 3 bases, the J end by 2 bases, with 8 bases between. The chain's CDR3 is CSVDTTTYEQYF. As DNA, the CDR3 is TGCAGCGTTGATACCACTACCTACGAGCAGTACTTC.

This clonotype was observed many times. This chain connects TRBV6-4 to TRBJ2-1, with 7 nucleotides matching TRBD2. Per the germline V gene, CDR1 is MRHNA and CDR2 is SNTAGT. V gave up 5 bases and J gave up 7 bases; unmatched junction bases: 11. The CDR3 extends over 15 amino acids. The CDR3 sequence: CASSPTSGATNEQFF. CDR3 bases: TGTGCCAGCAGTCCCACCAGCGGGGCCACAAATGAGCAGTTCTTC.

This clonotype was found a few times. V gene TRBV7-3 combines with J gene TRBJ2-3; possibly TRBD2 for D (6 bases). Germline-derived CDR1 and CDR2 are SGHTA and FQGTGA. Trimming took 6 bases from V and 4 from J, leaving 11 bases between them. The CDR3 is 13 residues long. DNA of the CDR3: TGTGCCAGCAGTCCGGAGGGTGCAGATACGCAGTATTTT. Encoded protein: CASSPEGADTQYF.

V gene TRBV5-5 combines with J gene TRBJ2-7; D remains ambiguous. Trimming pared 4 bases from V and 2 bases from J, leaving 13 bases between. CDR3 length equals 14 residues. The germline gives CDR1 SGHKS, CDR2 YYEKEE (reference sequence). In DNA, the CDR3 is TGTGCCAGCAGCCCATCGGACGGACCCTACGAGCAGTACTTC. Translating gives CASSPSDGPYEQYF.

This clonotype was observed many times. The chain combines TRBV12-3 or TRBV12-4 with TRBJ1-6; 9 bases fit TRBD1. V lost 2 bases to trimming and J lost 5 bases; unmatched junction nucleotides: 7. CDR3 length: 17 residues. CDR3 residues: CASSLNRDRDNNSPLHF. The CDR3 nucleotides are TGTGCCAGCAGTTTAAACCGGGACAGGGATAATAATTCACCCCTCCACTTT.

In this sample, this clonotype turned up many times. CDR3 bases: TGTGCCAGCAGCTTAAGCCTAGAGGGCCTCTCTGGGGCCAACGTCCTGACTTTC. Translation gives CASSLSLEGLSGANVLTF. The chain employs TRBV7-2 and TRBJ2-6; tentative D call: TRBD2 (5 bases). CDR3 length: 18 residues. The germline V and J ends were trimmed by 2 bases and 0 bases, with 14 bases remaining between them. The germline gives CDR1 SGHTA, CDR2 FQGNSA.

This clonotype was counted ten times or more. This rearrangement joins TRBV27 to TRBJ2-7; D gene unclear. V lost 0 bases and J 4 bases, leaving 13 bases between the germline ends. Germline-derived CDR1 and CDR2 are MNHEY and SMNVEV (reference sequence). This CDR3 has 15 amino acids. The CDR3 DNA is TGTGCCAGCAGTTTATCGATCGGGTCGAGTTACGAGCAGTACTTC. Translated, it gives CASSLSIGSSYEQYF.

In DNA form, the CDR3 reads TGTGCCAGCAGCTTGGGCCGTTTCACCGGGGAGCTGTTTTTT. Residues: CASSLGRFTGELFF. J is TRBJ2-2 and V is TRBV5-6; no definite D call. The CDR3 has 14 amino acids. Trimming shortened V by 0 bases and J by 4 bases, and 7 bases separated the two germline ends. Germline lookup yields CDR1 SGHDT and CDR2 YYEEEE.

This clonotype came up a few times. This chain links TRBV29-1 with TRBJ2-3, with 9 bases aligning to TRBD2. The CDR3 loop spans 13 amino acids. V gave up 7 bases and J gave up 0 bases; unmatched junction bases: 2. Germline CDR1 and CDR2: SQVTM and ANQGSEA. The CDR3 reads CSGLAASTDTQYF. The CDR3 DNA sequence: TGCAGCGGACTAGCGGCTAGCACAGATACGCAGTATTTT.

The CDR3 coding sequence is TGCAGCGCTCAAGGGACTAGCGTAAACGAGCAGTACTTC. Amino acid sequence: CSAQGTSVNEQYF. The J gene is TRBJ2-7, the V gene TRBV29-1; 10 bases agree with TRBD2. The CDR3 consists of 13 residues. Germline CDR1 and CDR2: SQVTM and ANQGSEA. With 7 bases clipped from V and 5 bases from J, the junction kept 8 bases outside the gene matches.

This clonotype came up many times. This chain links TRBV7-6 with TRBJ1-1, with TRBD1 matching 8 bases. J lost 1 base, V lost 6 bases, and 7 bases had no gene match. Germline V gives CDR1 SGHVS, CDR2 FNYEAQ. The CDR3 extends over 15 amino acids. CDR3 amino acids: CASSSGGDGNTEAFF. CDR3 DNA sequence: TGTGCCAGCAGTTCAGGGGGCGACGGGAACACTGAAGCTTTCTTT.

There are many counts of this clonotype. The rearrangement uses TRBV20-1 and TRBJ1-1; 9 nucleotides agree with TRBD1. The CDR3 is 13 amino acids. The germline V gene has CDR1 DFQATT and CDR2 SNEGSKA (reference sequence). Unmatched junction bases numbered 0, after V lost 1 base and J lost 3 bases. Written as DNA, the CDR3 is TGCAGTGCTAGAGGACAGGGGGACACTGAAGCTTTCTTT. Its protein is CSARGQGDTEAFF.

The chain uses TRBV2 and TRBJ2-3, with a tentative D call TRBD2 (6 bases). Germline V gives CDR1 SNHLY, CDR2 FYNNEI. The CDR3 totals 17 residues. The V gene lost 4 bases and the J gene lost 2 bases, with 19 bases spanning the gap. The CDR3 nucleotides are TGTGCCAGCAGTGCCTTGGGTAGCGGAGATCTCACAGATACGCAGTATTTT. It translates to CASSALGSGDLTDTQYF.

The genes are TRBV12-3 or TRBV12-4 and TRBJ2-3; possibly TRBD1 or TRBD2 for D (5 bases each). V lost 3 bases and J 4 bases, leaving 14 bases between the germline ends. The CDR3 contains 15 residues. CDR3 region: CASSFGTAGPDTQYF. CDR3 coding DNA: TGTGCCAGCAGTTTTGGGACGGCAGGCCCAGATACGCAGTATTTT.

The CDR3 DNA sequence: TGTGCCAGCAGCTTATCGAGCGGGGGCCACGATACGCAGTATTTT. Protein: CASSLSSGGHDTQYF. The chain joins TRBV7-8 to TRBJ2-3; 8 bases line up with TRBD2. Unmatched junction bases numbered 7, after V lost 2 bases and J lost 6 bases. The CDR3 has 15 amino acids. CDR1 and CDR2 from the germline V gene are SGHVS and FQNEAQ.

This clonotype was picked up a small number of times. This chain joins TRBV7-9 and TRBJ2-7; D ambiguous. V was clipped by 5 bases and J by 0 bases, with 14 bases between them. CDR1 and CDR2 from the germline V gene are SEHNR and FQNEAQ (reference sequence). The CDR3 spans 15 residues. The CDR3 protein is CASSPKDGRSYEQYF. In nucleotides, the CDR3 is TGTGCCAGCAGCCCGAAGGACGGGCGCTCCTACGAGCAGTACTTC.

This clonotype was seen more than once but under ten times. The V call is TRBV12-3 or TRBV12-4, the J call TRBJ1-1, with unresolved D. V was cut by 3 bases and J by 11 bases, with 13 bases left in between. The CDR3 consists of 12 residues. Here the CDR3 DNA reads TGTGCCAGCAGTTTCCTAGGAGTGGAGGCTTTCTTT. Translating gives CASSFLGVEAFF.

At least ten counts were recorded for this clonotype. The chain links TRBV6-2 or TRBV6-3 to TRBJ1-1, with D possibly TRBD1 on 5 matching bases. Germline V gene data show CDR1 as MNHEY and CDR2 as SVGEGT. The CDR3 is 14 residues long. V lost 5 bases to trimming and J lost 0 bases, with 10 bases between them. In nucleotides, the CDR3 is TGTGCCAGCAGTCCTGGGACGTTGAACACTGAAGCTTTCTTT. It yields the protein CASSPGTLNTEAFF.

This clonotype came up many times. This chain connects TRBV20-1 to TRBJ2-2; D call uncertain. The CDR3 is 14 residues long. Germline V CDR1 and CDR2: DFQATT, SNEGSKA (reference sequence). V was shortened by 0 bases and J by 3 bases, with 8 bases between the two germline ends. The CDR3 DNA follows: TGCAGTGCTAGAGAGGGGTGGGACACCGGGGAGCTGTTTTTT. Translation gives CSAREGWDTGELFF.

This clonotype was recorded many times. CDR3 in DNA: TGTGCCAGCAGTGAATTGGGTGAAAGGTACGAGCAGTACTTC. It is translated as CASSELGERYEQYF. The V gene is TRBV25-1, the J gene TRBJ2-7, with D unclear. Germline V gene lookup returns CDR1 MGHDK and CDR2 SYGVNS. The CDR3 consists of 14 residues. Trimming left V 1 base short and J 4 bases short, with 11 bases between.

The DNA of the CDR3 is TGTGCCAGCAGCTTGTTGCGGGGGCACGAGACCCAGTACTTC. It yields the protein CASSLLRGHETQYF. This chain uses TRBV7-9 with TRBJ2-5; maybe TRBD2 (7 bases). There are 14 residues in the CDR3. Germline CDR1 and CDR2: SEHNR and FQNEAQ (reference sequence). Trimming stripped 3 bases from V and 5 bases from J, with 13 bases between.

The rearrangement uses TRBV7-8 and TRBJ2-7; the D gene is possibly TRBD1 (6 bases). This CDR3 contains 14 residues. V was cut by 5 bases and J by 2 bases, with 13 bases left in between. Germline V gene sequence: CDR1 SGHVS, CDR2 FQNEAQ. CDR3 DNA: TGTGCCAGCAGCCCTTACAGGGAGACCTACGAGCAGTACTTC. Amino acid sequence: CASSPYRETYEQYF.